These 15 T cell receptor beta chains originate from one sample sequenced in a study of blood T cell repertoires in COVID-19. Sequencing used immunoSEQ multiplex PCR; TCRdb keeps in-frame clones, though not all of them. The sample contains 250,000 to 300,000 clones, 75% to 90% of which appear only once. Sequencing used peripheral blood. Receptors originate from a man aged 30 to 45 with active or convalescent COVID-19.

This clone showed up just once. V gene TRBV19 combines with J gene TRBJ2-2; 8 bases align to TRBD1. Trimming took 7 bases from V and 2 from J; bases not matched to a gene: 9. The CDR3 contains 16 residues. Per the germline V gene, CDR1 is LNHDA and CDR2 is SQIVND (reference sequence). The CDR3 sequence: CASKVDGTGNTGELFF. As DNA, the CDR3 is TGTGCCAGTAAGGTGGACGGGACAGGAAACACCGGGGAGCTGTTTTTT.

This clone has only one observation. The chain employs TRBV10-1 and TRBJ1-1; unclear D gene. The ends were cut back, 9 bases at V and 1 base at J, with 12 bases in the middle. The V gene's germline CDR1 is WNHNN and CDR2 SYGVQD (reference sequence). This CDR3 is 13 amino acids long. CDR3 loop: CASQTNRNTEAFF. CDR3 DNA sequence: TGCGCCAGTCAGACAAACAGGAACACTGAAGCTTTCTTT.

The chain uses TRBV29-1 and TRBJ1-5, with 9 bases fitting TRBD1. V dropped 5 bases and J dropped 5; count of bases not matched to a gene: 1. Germline V gene data show CDR1 as SQVTM and CDR2 as ANQGSEA. CDR3 length: 12 residues. The CDR3 DNA reads TGCAGCGTTTGGGACAGGGATCAGCCCCAGCATTTT. As protein: CSVWDRDQPQHF.

The V gene is TRBV7-6, the J gene TRBJ1-1; 7 positions agree with TRBD1. After removal of 0 bases from V and 0 bases from J, the junction contained 16 bases not matched to a gene. The CDR3 totals 20 residues. Germline V lookup: CDR1 SGHVS, CDR2 FNYEAQ. CDR3 sequence reads: CASSLAVGQPIADMNTEAFF. In DNA form, the CDR3 reads TGTGCCAGCAGCTTAGCGGTGGGACAGCCGATAGCGGATATGAACACTGAAGCTTTCTTT.

The chain combines TRBV7-2 with TRBJ2-7, with 8 bases aligning to TRBD1. The length of the CDR3 is 13 residues. The ends lost 0 bases at V and 7 bases at J; junction bases unmatched: 2. CDR1 is SGHTA, CDR2 FQGNSA, per germline. The CDR3 DNA reads as TGTGCCAGCAGCTTAGCGTACAGGGGGGAGCAGTACTTC. It codes for CASSLAYRGEQYF.

The rearrangement uses TRBV5-6 and TRBJ2-3; TRBD2 agrees at 7 bases. CDR1 SGHDT and CDR2 YYEEEE come from the germline V gene. The V and J ends lost 0 bases and 4 bases, in that order; junction bases with no gene match: 5. The CDR3 is 15 amino acids. This CDR3 reads CASSLDWGGPDTQYF. As DNA, the CDR3 is TGTGCCAGCAGCTTGGATTGGGGGGGTCCAGATACGCAGTATTTT.

Only one count was recorded for this clone. V is TRBV5-1 and J is TRBJ1-2; 9 bases match TRBD1. V shed 3 bases, J shed 4 bases, and the junction held 7 bases outside the gene matches. The V gene's germline CDR1 is SGHRS and CDR2 YFSETQ. The CDR3 has 15 amino acids. The CDR3 coding sequence is TGCGCCAGCAGCTCGGACACGACAGGGGGCTATGGCTACACCTTC. This translates into CASSSDTTGGYGYTF.

This sequence joins TRBV5-1 and TRBJ2-2; 15 positions match TRBD2. The V and J ends lost 0 bases and 4 bases, in that order; junction bases with no gene match: 4. Germline V gene sequence: CDR1 SGHRS, CDR2 YFSETQ. This CDR3 contains 18 residues. The CDR3 sequence is CASSLGGLAGGPTGELFF. The CDR3 bases are TGCGCCAGCAGCTTGGGAGGACTAGCGGGGGGGCCCACCGGGGAGCTGTTTTTT.

V and J are TRBV6-2 or TRBV6-3 and TRBJ2-2, with a weak D call TRBD1 (5 bases). Germline lookup yields CDR1 MNHEY and CDR2 SVGEGT. This CDR3 region has 18 residues. V gave up 0 bases and J gave up 5 bases, with 19 bases separating them. CDR3 coding DNA: TGTGCCAGCAGTTACTCCCCTCAGGACACCATTGAGACCGGGGAGCTGTTTTTT. Its translation: CASSYSPQDTIETGELFF.

This chain connects TRBV5-6 to TRBJ2-2, with 9 bases that match TRBD2. CDR3 length: 17 residues. Germline CDR1 is SGHDT and CDR2 is YYEEEE. Germline trimming cut 4 bases from V and 5 bases from J; bases unmatched to any gene: 12. The CDR3 coding sequence is TGTGCCAGCAGCCTCGGTAGCGGGGGCCTCGGGACCGGGGAGCTGTTTTTT. Translation gives CASSLGSGGLGTGELFF.

Concerning this clone itself: This sample includes further DNA sequences coding for the same CDR3. The chain has TRBV12-3 or TRBV12-4 and TRBJ1-1; D might be TRBD1 (5 bases). Trimming cost V 6 bases and J 5 bases, with 7 bases left between them. The CDR3 is 11 residues long. The chain's CDR3 is CASSRGTEAFF. In DNA form, the CDR3 reads TGTGCCAGCAGCCGGGGGACTGAAGCTTTCTTT.

This chain connects TRBV7-2 to TRBJ2-3, with 7 bases identical to TRBD1. Unmatched junction bases numbered 4, after V lost 7 bases and J lost 0 bases. CDR3 length equals 14 residues. Germline CDR1 reads SGHTA; CDR2 reads FQGNSA. Here the CDR3 reads CASTGGPSTDTQYF. The CDR3, as DNA: TGTGCCAGCACAGGGGGTCCCAGCACAGATACGCAGTATTTT. Full variable domain (rest looked up from reference TRBV7-2 and TRBJ2-3): GAGVSQSPSNKVTEKGKDVELRCDPISGHTALYWYRQSLGQGLEFLIYFQGNSAPDKSGLPSDRFSAERTGGSVSTLTIQRTQQEDSAVYLCASTGGPSTDTQYFGPGTRLTVL.

The rearrangement uses TRBV5-1 and TRBJ2-7; possibly TRBD1 for D (6 bases). This CDR3 spans 14 amino acids. Germline CDR1 is SGHRS and CDR2 is YFSETQ. The V end lost 3 bases, the J end lost 3 bases, and 13 bases lay between the germline ends. The CDR3: CASSSQQGSYEQYF. CDR3 nucleotides: TGCGCCAGCAGCTCACAACAGGGAAGCTACGAGCAGTACTTC.

V and J are TRBV5-5 and TRBJ2-7; the D is unclear. The CDR3 consists of 14 residues. Per the germline V gene, CDR1 is SGHKS and CDR2 is YYEKEE (reference sequence). Trimming left V 0 bases short and J 0 bases short, with 7 bases between. The CDR3 region has the DNA TGTGCCAGCAGCTTGGCCACAAGCTCCTACGAGCAGTACTTC. Its translation: CASSLATSSYEQYF.

The chain uses TRBV10-2 and TRBJ2-1; 10 nucleotides agree with TRBD2. The CDR3 has 15 residues. Germline trimming cut 4 bases from V and 10 bases from J; bases unmatched to any gene: 10. The V gene's germline CDR1 is WSHSY and CDR2 SAAADI. As DNA, the CDR3 is TGCGCCAGCAGTGTCTGGCTAGCGGGGGAGGGGGAGCAGTTCTTC. Residues: CASSVWLAGEGEQFF.